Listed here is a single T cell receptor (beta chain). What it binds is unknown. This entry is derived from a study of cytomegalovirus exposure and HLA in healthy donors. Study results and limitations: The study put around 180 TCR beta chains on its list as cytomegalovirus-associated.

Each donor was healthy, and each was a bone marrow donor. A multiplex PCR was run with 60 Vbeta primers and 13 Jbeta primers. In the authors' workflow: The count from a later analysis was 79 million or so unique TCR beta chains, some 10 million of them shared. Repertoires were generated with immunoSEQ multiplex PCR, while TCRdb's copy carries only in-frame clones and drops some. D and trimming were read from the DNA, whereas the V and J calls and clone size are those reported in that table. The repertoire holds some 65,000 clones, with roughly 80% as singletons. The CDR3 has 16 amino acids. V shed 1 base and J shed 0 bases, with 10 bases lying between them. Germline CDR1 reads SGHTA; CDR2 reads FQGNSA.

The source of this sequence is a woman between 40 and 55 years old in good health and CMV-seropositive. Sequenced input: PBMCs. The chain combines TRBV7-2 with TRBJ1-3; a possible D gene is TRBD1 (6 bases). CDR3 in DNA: TGTGCCAGCAGCTTAGGGACAGTCGCCTCTGGAAACACCATATATTTT. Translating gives CASSLGTVASGNTIYF.